The rows below give T cell receptor beta chains drawn from one sample of a study of cytomegalovirus exposure and HLA in healthy donors. The method was immunoSEQ multiplex PCR; TCRdb's version includes in-frame clones alone and lacks a portion of them. The repertoire consists of about 150,000 clones, with around 63% occurring once and the leading ten covering under 2%. The sample was PBMCs. These receptors were collected from a human donor in good health. The CDR3 runs from the conserved cysteine through the conserved F or W.

j_gene: TRBJ2-3; v_gene: TRBV2; CDR3aa: CASSATTSGGTDTQYF
j_gene: TRBJ2-1; v_gene: TRBV5-1; CDR3aa: CASSLEEPGGNEQFF
j_gene: TRBJ2-1; v_gene: TRBV11-2; CDR3aa: CASSVVANNEQFF
j_gene: TRBJ2-7; v_gene: TRBV7-2; CDR3aa: CASSASGSYDEQYF
j_gene: TRBJ2-1; v_gene: TRBV29-1; CDR3aa: CSVGFFGNEQFF
j_gene: TRBJ2-2; v_gene: TRBV6-1; CDR3aa: CASSEVSRVNTGELFF
j_gene: TRBJ1-1; v_gene: TRBV19; CDR3aa: CASSYTGENTEAFF
j_gene: TRBJ1-2; v_gene: TRBV6-4; CDR3aa: CASSPDRGYGYTF
j_gene: TRBJ2-2; v_gene: TRBV9; CDR3aa: CASSVPYAGELFF
j_gene: TRBJ2-6; v_gene: TRBV6-1; CDR3aa: CASSDRAGANVLTF
j_gene: TRBJ1-4; v_gene: TRBV28; CDR3aa: CASSLKQGANEKLFF
j_gene: TRBJ1-1; v_gene: TRBV28; CDR3aa: CASSPLAQGNVHTEAFF
j_gene: TRBJ2-7; v_gene: TRBV5-4; CDR3aa: CASSAGLAGIYEQYF
j_gene: TRBJ2-4; v_gene: TRBV11-2; CDR3aa: CASSLRELGTKNIQYF
j_gene: TRBJ2-2; v_gene: TRBV5-4; CDR3aa: CASSFGGSVFGELFF
j_gene: TRBJ1-2; v_gene: TRBV7-9; CDR3aa: CASSSGGIGYTF
j_gene: TRBJ1-1; v_gene: TRBV2; CDR3aa: CASSRGTDTEAFF
j_gene: -; v_gene: TRBV10-3; CDR3aa: CAISVNRDRGLHYEQYF
j_gene: TRBJ2-1; v_gene: TRBV11-2; CDR3aa: CASSLSGAGQFF
j_gene: TRBJ2-7; v_gene: TRBV7-9; CDR3aa: CASSGGTSGNSYEQYF
j_gene: TRBJ1-2; v_gene: TRBV6-1; CDR3aa: CASSEDRSYGYTF
j_gene: TRBJ2-3; v_gene: TRBV5-5; CDR3aa: CASSLTGIPPGDTQYF
j_gene: TRBJ2-5; v_gene: TRBV11-2; CDR3aa: CASSSGQGQETQYF
j_gene: TRBJ1-5; v_gene: TRBV7-8; CDR3aa: CASSRDRGQPQHF
j_gene: TRBJ2-1; v_gene: TRBV6-1; CDR3aa: CASGRLAGSTHEQFF
j_gene: TRBJ2-1; v_gene: TRBV14; CDR3aa: CASSPSPARYNEQFF
j_gene: TRBJ2-3; v_gene: TRBV9; CDR3aa: CASSIQRADTQYF
j_gene: TRBJ2-1; v_gene: TRBV5-1; CDR3aa: CANPPRTSDSYNEQFF
j_gene: TRBJ2-2; v_gene: TRBV5-1; CDR3aa: CASSYTGWTGELFF
j_gene: TRBJ2-7; v_gene: TRBV21-1; CDR3aa: CASSSQGISYEQYF
j_gene: TRBJ2-7; v_gene: TRBV28; CDR3aa: CASSPVLGVPQNYEQYF
j_gene: TRBJ1-4; v_gene: TRBV19; CDR3aa: CASTSTITGEKLFF
j_gene: TRBJ2-1; v_gene: TRBV5-1; CDR3aa: CASSQTDRGLNEQFF
j_gene: TRBJ2-3; v_gene: TRBV19; CDR3aa: CASSIASATDTQYF
j_gene: TRBJ1-4; v_gene: TRBV28; CDR3aa: CASSLWVTTSNEKLFF
j_gene: TRBJ2-7; v_gene: TRBV5-1; CDR3aa: CASSKEGYEQYF
j_gene: TRBJ2-3; v_gene: TRBV6-6; CDR3aa: CASSSVGLADTDTQYF
j_gene: TRBJ2-3; v_gene: TRBV11-1; CDR3aa: CASSLGAAGGATDTQYF
j_gene: TRBJ1-5; v_gene: TRBV28; CDR3aa: CASSFRGSNQPQHF
j_gene: TRBJ1-1; v_gene: TRBV7-9; CDR3aa: CASSDRQLEAFF
j_gene: TRBJ2-2; v_gene: TRBV10-3; CDR3aa: CAISGRTGSSGELFF
j_gene: TRBJ1-4; v_gene: TRBV19; CDR3aa: CASRPGVTNEKLFF
j_gene: TRBJ1-2; v_gene: TRBV10-3; CDR3aa: CAISEYGSRQGAGGYTF
j_gene: TRBJ2-1; v_gene: TRBV18; CDR3aa: CASSPPGVAGGSYNEQFF
j_gene: TRBJ2-2; v_gene: TRBV5-4; CDR3aa: CASSLGLAVNTGELFF
j_gene: TRBJ2-7; v_gene: TRBV10-3; CDR3aa: CAINDRGSTYEQYF
j_gene: TRBJ1-5; v_gene: TRBV19; CDR3aa: CASNPGQGGNQPQHF
j_gene: TRBJ2-7; v_gene: TRBV14; CDR3aa: CASSRLRVDEQYF